The next 27 T cell receptor beta chains were all read from a single sample in a study of Ad26.COV2.S vaccination and SARS-CoV-2 variants. Produced via immunoSEQ multiplex PCR; TCRdb's table is partial and in-frame only. There are about half a million clones in the sample; roughly 87% occur only once, and around 1.8% lies in the top ten. Treatment meaning: roughly 18 received Ad26.COV2.S at low or high dose, single or two shots; a few received placebo; per-sample allocation not given. Sample collection was performed on day 63 after the first vaccine or placebo injection. The specimen was peripheral blood, collected in a trial of Ad26.COV2.S vaccine versus placebo. The receptors stem from a person aged 18-60 years who received the Ad26.COV2.S COVID-19 vaccine or a placebo.

This clone was observed once. The V gene is TRBV10-1, the J gene TRBJ2-3; D is uncertain. Germline CDR1 is WNHNN and CDR2 is SYGVQD (reference sequence). The CDR3 contains 18 residues. Trimming cost V 2 bases and J 0 bases, with 18 bases left between them. The CDR3: CASSEAGSRYGSTDTQYF. CDR3 nucleotides: TGCGCCAGCAGTGAGGCCGGTTCTCGCTATGGTAGCACAGATACGCAGTATTTT.

This chain connects TRBV2 to TRBJ2-1; 8 bases are a match to TRBD1. The length of the CDR3 is 15 residues. Germline V CDR1 and CDR2: SNHLY, FYNNEI. Unmatched junction bases numbered 2, after V lost 4 bases and J lost 0 bases. This CDR3 reads CASSVTGVSYNEQFF. The CDR3 DNA sequence: TGTGCCAGCAGTGTGACAGGGGTCTCCTACAATGAGCAGTTCTTC.

The V and J genes are TRBV2 and TRBJ1-6; D unclear. This CDR3 region has 13 residues. The V and J ends lost 8 bases and 4 bases respectively, with 9 bases between them. CDR1 and CDR2 from the germline V gene are SNHLY and FYNNEI. The CDR3 bases are TGTGCCAGCGGTTCAGCTTATAATTCACCCCTCCACTTT. It codes for CASGSAYNSPLHF.

The rearrangement links TRBV10-3 to TRBJ2-3; 15 nucleotides match TRBD2. Germline V gives CDR1 ENHRY, CDR2 SYGVKD. The CDR3 covers 18 residues. V trimming: 10 bases; J trimming: 0 bases; junction bases outside the gene matches: 11. The CDR3, as DNA: TGTGCCACTAACCCCGGGACTAGCGGGAGGTTTAGCACAGATACGCAGTATTTT. This codes for CATNPGTSGRFSTDTQYF.

The rearrangement joins TRBV5-4 to TRBJ2-3; TRBD1 might be the D (6 bases). The CDR3 has 14 amino acids. Trimming left V 0 bases short and J 7 bases short, with 12 bases between. The V gene's germline CDR1 is SGHNT and CDR2 YYREEE (reference sequence). CDR3 amino acids: CASSLVQGSNTQYF. In DNA, the CDR3 is TGTGCCAGCAGCTTGGTTCAGGGGTCAAATACGCAGTATTTT.

V and J are TRBV12-3 or TRBV12-4 and TRBJ1-1; unclear D gene. The V and J ends lost 2 bases and 6 bases respectively, with 4 bases between them. This CDR3 is 11 amino acids long. The CDR3 region is CASSLISEAFF. In DNA form, the CDR3 reads TGTGCCAGCAGTTTAATCTCTGAAGCTTTCTTT.

This rearrangement joins TRBV23-1 to TRBJ2-3, with D unclear. TRBV23-1 is flagged as an ORF with uncertain function. V was clipped by 7 bases and J by 0 bases, with 11 bases between them. The CDR3 is 14 residues long. CDR3 sequence: CASKDRSSTDTQYF. The CDR3 coding sequence is TGCGCCAGCAAGGATCGTTCTAGCACAGATACGCAGTATTTT.

The chain is built from TRBV5-1 and TRBJ1-6; D remains ambiguous. The CDR3 extends over 15 amino acids. Trimming took off 0 bases at V and 9 bases at J, with 13 bases between the two ends. Looked up from germline, CDR1 is SGHRS and CDR2 is YFSETQ. In nucleotides, the CDR3 is TGCGCCAGCAGCTTGGAAAGCCCTTCGGGTTCACCCCTCCACTTT. Translating it yields CASSLESPSGSPLHF.

The chain is built from TRBV30 and TRBJ1-2, with D possibly matching TRBD1 (6 bases). Germline assignment: CDR1 GTSNPN and CDR2 SVGIG (reference sequence). This CDR3 is 16 amino acids long. The V end lost 3 bases, the J end lost 7 bases, and 24 bases lay between the germline ends. In DNA, the CDR3 is TGTGCCTGGAGCCTCCAGACCTCAGGGGCGTTCTTTGGCTACACCTTC. Translated: CAWSLQTSGAFFGYTF.

V is TRBV25-1 and J is TRBJ2-3, with 10 bases that match TRBD2. The CDR3 contains 14 residues. Trimming took 8 bases from V and 4 from J; bases not matched to a gene: 6. Germline CDR1 reads MGHDK; CDR2 reads SYGVNS. In nucleotides, the CDR3 is TGTGCCAGCCAGGCTAGCGGGAGCGCAGATACGCAGTATTTT. Protein product: CASQASGSADTQYF.

The CDR3 spells CASSLGGEYYGYTF. The CDR3 region has the DNA TGTGCCAGCAGCCTAGGGGGGGAGTACTATGGCTACACCTTC. The V call is TRBV28, the J call TRBJ1-2; a possible D gene is TRBD1 (6 bases). Germline V lookup: CDR1 MDHEN, CDR2 SYDVKM. With 6 bases removed from V and 3 bases from J, the gap between germline ends came to 14 bases. The CDR3 sequence is 14 residues long.

The V call is TRBV19, the J call TRBJ1-2, with 7 bases aligning to TRBD1. V trimming: 5 bases; J trimming: 1 base; junction bases outside the gene matches: 7. From germline, CDR1 is LNHDA and CDR2 SQIVND (reference sequence). The CDR3 sequence is 15 residues long. Written as DNA, the CDR3 is TGTGCCAGTAGTTCGGGGACAGAGATTAACTATGGCTACACCTTC. As protein: CASSSGTEINYGYTF.

CDR3 bases: TGTGCCAGCAGCCGACAGGGCATGATCACCGGGGAGCTGTTTTTT. Amino acid sequence: CASSRQGMITGELFF. The chain links TRBV7-9 to TRBJ2-2, with 7 bases fitting TRBD1. The germline V gene encodes CDR1 SEHNR and CDR2 FQNEAQ (reference sequence). V dropped 5 bases and J dropped 4; count of bases not matched to a gene: 7. This CDR3 spans 15 amino acids.

This rearrangement joins TRBV28 to TRBJ2-1; 12 bases align to TRBD2. This CDR3 contains 16 residues. Germline V gene lookup returns CDR1 MDHEN and CDR2 SYDVKM. Trimming at V came to 1 base and at J to 5 bases, leaving 3 bases not matched to a gene. Written as DNA, the CDR3 is TGTGCCAGCAGTTTATTTCTAGCGGGAGGGAACAATGAGCAGTTCTTC. Amino acids: CASSLFLAGGNNEQFF.

V gene TRBV28 combines with J gene TRBJ1-1, with 7 bases identical to TRBD1. Trimming removed 3 bases from V and 7 bases from J; junction bases left unmatched: 14. Germline loops: CDR1 MDHEN, CDR2 SYDVKM. The CDR3 totals 16 residues. As DNA, the CDR3 is TGTGCCAGCAGTTTTAATCTGGTGGGCGCAGGGGGTGAAGCTTTCTTT. Translation gives CASSFNLVGAGGEAFF.

The chain couples TRBV28 to TRBJ1-2, with D unresolved. The CDR3 is 16 residues long. V was trimmed by 2 bases and J by 4 bases, leaving 17 bases between them. CDR1 is MDHEN, CDR2 SYDVKM, per germline. The CDR3 region has the DNA TGTGCCAGCAGTTTACGGCAGGCCGGAGTAGGCTATGGCTACACCTTC. It is translated as CASSLRQAGVGYGYTF.

This chain joins TRBV3-1 (or the pseudogene TRBV3-2) and TRBJ1-4; a possible D gene is TRBD1 (6 bases). Germline V gene sequence: CDR1 LGHDT, CDR2 YNNKEL (reference sequence). The CDR3 extends over 13 amino acids. The V end was cut by 4 bases, the J end by 8 bases, with 11 bases between. CDR3: CASSRQTGEKLFF. CDR3 DNA: TGTGCCAGCAGCCGCCAGACAGGCGAAAAACTGTTTTTT.

The CDR3 loop is CASSSQGANTEAFF. The CDR3 DNA is TGTGCCAGCAGCTCACAGGGAGCGAACACTGAAGCTTTCTTT. The chain couples TRBV11-2 to TRBJ1-1; D is possibly TRBD1 (6 bases). V lost 4 bases, J lost 1 base, and 10 bases lay in between. The CDR3 spans 14 residues. The germline CDR1 and CDR2 sequences are SGHAT and FQNNGV. The full variable domain, its missing parts supplied by reference TRBV11-2 and TRBJ1-1, is EAGVAQSPRYKIIEKRQSVAFWCNPISGHATLYWYQQILGQGPKLLIQFQNNGVVDDSQLPKDRFSAERLKGVDSTLKIQPAKLEDSAVYLCASSSQGANTEAFFGQGTRLTVV.

The genes are TRBV6-2 or TRBV6-3 and TRBJ2-7, with D perhaps given as TRBD1 or TRBD2 (5 bases each). There are 15 residues in the CDR3. With 6 bases removed from V and 2 bases from J, the gap between germline ends came to 17 bases. Germline-derived CDR1 and CDR2 are MNHEY and SVGEGT. The CDR3 loop is CASSSPGPRTYEQYF. The CDR3 DNA reads TGTGCCAGCAGCTCCCCGGGACCCCGAACCTACGAGCAGTACTTC.

The rearrangement joins TRBV13 to TRBJ2-7; weak D call: TRBD2 (7 bases). Germline V gives CDR1 PRHDT, CDR2 FYEKMQ (reference sequence). V was pared by 2 bases and J by 2 bases, with 19 bases between. The CDR3 is 17 amino acids. The CDR3 loop reads CASSLRSSRGGTYEQYF. The CDR3 DNA follows: TGTGCCAGCAGCTTAAGGTCTAGTAGGGGGGGAACCTACGAGCAGTACTTC.

The chain has TRBV4-1 and TRBJ2-3, with D possibly TRBD2 on 6 matching bases. The CDR3 is 17 amino acids. V was cut by 7 bases and J by 3 bases, with 23 bases left in between. Germline V gene data show CDR1 as MGHRA and CDR2 as YSYEKL. The chain's CDR3 is CASKVSQAGLPTDTQYF. CDR3 bases: TGCGCCAGCAAAGTCTCGCAAGCGGGTCTGCCTACAGATACGCAGTATTTT.

The J gene is TRBJ2-1, the V gene TRBV7-8, with no clear D. This CDR3 has 15 residues. The germline CDR1 and CDR2 sequences are SGHVS and FQNEAQ. V was trimmed by 2 bases and J by 4 bases, leaving 12 bases between them. The CDR3 sequence: CASSLSLVRYNEQFF. The CDR3 DNA sequence: TGTGCCAGCAGCTTAAGTTTAGTTCGTTACAATGAGCAGTTCTTC.

The chain links TRBV19 to TRBJ1-2, with TRBD1 matching 7 bases. V lost 6 bases to trimming and J lost 7 bases; unmatched junction nucleotides: 8. This CDR3 comprises 13 residues. Germline V gene lookup returns CDR1 LNHDA and CDR2 SQIVND (reference sequence). CDR3 in DNA: TGTGCCAGTAGCCTGGGACAGCTCGGTGGCTACACCTTC. This gives the protein CASSLGQLGGYTF.

The rearrangement links TRBV5-1 to TRBJ2-1; 10 bases map to TRBD2. CDR1 is SGHRS and CDR2 is YFSETQ in the germline V gene. J gave up 8 bases and V 4 bases, and 9 bases lay outside the gene matches. This CDR3 is 15 amino acids long. The CDR3 DNA sequence: TGCGCCAGCAGCACTCGCCTAGCGGGAGTGGATGAGCAGTTCTTC. This gives the protein CASSTRLAGVDEQFF.

This clone was recorded once. J is TRBJ1-5 and V is TRBV5-6, with TRBD1 as a possible D gene (5 bases). V was cut by 7 bases and J by 7 bases, with 18 bases left in between. This CDR3 spans 14 amino acids. Germline V lookup: CDR1 SGHDT, CDR2 YYEEEE. The CDR3 DNA reads as TGTGCCAGCTCCCTGGGGGGGATTGGGCAGCCCCAGCATTTT. Translating it yields CASSLGGIGQPQHF.

This clone has only one observation. The same CDR3 also results from other DNA sequences found in this sample. The rearrangement uses TRBV9 and TRBJ2-5; TRBD2 agrees at 8 bases. Germline trimming cut 2 bases from V and 5 bases from J; bases unmatched to any gene: 8. The V gene's germline CDR1 is SGDLS and CDR2 YYNGEE. The CDR3 extends over 15 amino acids. CDR3 coding DNA: TGTGCCAGCAGCGTGGGAGCGGGAGAGGGGGAGACCCAGTACTTC. It codes for CASSVGAGEGETQYF.

V gene TRBV18 combines with J gene TRBJ1-1; D call uncertain. CDR3 size: 17 residues. Looked up from germline, CDR1 is KGHSH and CDR2 is LQKENI. Trimming pared 4 bases from V and 1 base from J, leaving 19 bases between. CDR3 amino acids: CASSLPTNRRKNTEAFF. CDR3 DNA: TGTGCCAGCTCACTACCGACGAATAGACGAAAGAACACTGAAGCTTTCTTT.